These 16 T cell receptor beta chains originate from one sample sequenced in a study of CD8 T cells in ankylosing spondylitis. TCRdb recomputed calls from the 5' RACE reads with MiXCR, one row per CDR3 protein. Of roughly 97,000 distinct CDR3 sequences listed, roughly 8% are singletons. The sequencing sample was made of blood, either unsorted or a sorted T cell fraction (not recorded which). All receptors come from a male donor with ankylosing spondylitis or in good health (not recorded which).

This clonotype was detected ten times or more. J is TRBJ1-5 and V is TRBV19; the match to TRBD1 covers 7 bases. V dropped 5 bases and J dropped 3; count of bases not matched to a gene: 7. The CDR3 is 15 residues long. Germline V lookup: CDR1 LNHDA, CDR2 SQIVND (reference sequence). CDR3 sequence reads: CASSFPGQLNQPQHF. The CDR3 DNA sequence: TGTGCCAGTAGTTTTCCGGGACAGCTCAATCAGCCCCAGCATTTT.

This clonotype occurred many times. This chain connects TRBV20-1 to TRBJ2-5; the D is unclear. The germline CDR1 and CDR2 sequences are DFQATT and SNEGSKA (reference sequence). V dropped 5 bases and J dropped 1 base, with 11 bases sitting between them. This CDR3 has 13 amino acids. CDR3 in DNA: TGCAGTGCTTTAAGGGTGTCCCAAGAGACCCAGTACTTC. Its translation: CSALRVSQETQYF.

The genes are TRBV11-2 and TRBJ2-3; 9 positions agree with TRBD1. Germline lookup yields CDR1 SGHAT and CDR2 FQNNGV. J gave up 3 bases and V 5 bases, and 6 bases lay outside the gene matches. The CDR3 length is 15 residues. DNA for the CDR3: TGTGCCAGCAGCCTTTGGGACAGGGAGACAGATACGCAGTATTTT. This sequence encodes CASSLWDRETDTQYF. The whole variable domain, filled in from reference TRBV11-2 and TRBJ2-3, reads EAGVAQSPRYKIIEKRQSVAFWCNPISGHATLYWYQQILGQGPKLLIQFQNNGVVDDSQLPKDRFSAERLKGVDSTLKIQPAKLEDSAVYLCASSLWDRETDTQYFGPGTRLTVL.

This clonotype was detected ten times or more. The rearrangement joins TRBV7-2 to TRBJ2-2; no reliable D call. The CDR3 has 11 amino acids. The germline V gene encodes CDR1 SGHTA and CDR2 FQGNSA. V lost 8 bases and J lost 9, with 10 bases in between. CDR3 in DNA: TGTGCCAGCTCCTTTCACCGGGAGCTGTTTTTT. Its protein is CASSFHRELFF.

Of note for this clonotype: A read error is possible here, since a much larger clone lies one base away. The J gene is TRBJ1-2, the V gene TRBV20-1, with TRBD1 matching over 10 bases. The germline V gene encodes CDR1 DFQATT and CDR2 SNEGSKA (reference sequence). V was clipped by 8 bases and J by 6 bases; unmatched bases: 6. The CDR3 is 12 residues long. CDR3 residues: CSTDRGRNGYTF. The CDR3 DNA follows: TGCAGTACTGACAGGGGGCGGAATGGCTACACCTTC.

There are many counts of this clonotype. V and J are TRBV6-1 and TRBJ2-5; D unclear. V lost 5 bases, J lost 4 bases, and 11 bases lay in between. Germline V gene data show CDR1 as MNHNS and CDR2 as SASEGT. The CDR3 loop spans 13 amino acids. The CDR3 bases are TGTGCCAGCAGTATCCGGGTAGGAGAGACCCAGTACTTC. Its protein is CASSIRVGETQYF.

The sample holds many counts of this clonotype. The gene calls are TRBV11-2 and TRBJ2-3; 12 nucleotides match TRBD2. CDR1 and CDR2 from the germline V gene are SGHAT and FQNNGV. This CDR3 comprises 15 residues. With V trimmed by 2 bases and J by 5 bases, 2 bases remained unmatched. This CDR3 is CASSLRLAGVDTQYF. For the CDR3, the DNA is TGTGCCAGCAGCTTAAGACTAGCGGGAGTAGATACGCAGTATTTT.

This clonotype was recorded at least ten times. CDR3 sequence: CASSQDLRGHDTQYF. CDR3 DNA: TGTGCCAGCAGCCAAGATTTAAGGGGGCACGATACGCAGTATTTT. The genes are TRBV4-2 and TRBJ2-3, with TRBD1 identical over 7 bases. Looked up from germline, CDR1 is LGHNA and CDR2 is YNFKEQ. This CDR3 has 15 amino acids. V lost 0 bases and J lost 6; bases outside the gene matches: 6.

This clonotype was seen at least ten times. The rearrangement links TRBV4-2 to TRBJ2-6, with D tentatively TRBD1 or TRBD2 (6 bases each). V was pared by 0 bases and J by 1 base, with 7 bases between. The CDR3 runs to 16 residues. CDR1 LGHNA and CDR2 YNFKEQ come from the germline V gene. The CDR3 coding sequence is TGTGCCAGCAGCCAAGAAGGGGGGTCTGGGGCCAACGTCCTGACTTTC. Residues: CASSQEGGSGANVLTF.

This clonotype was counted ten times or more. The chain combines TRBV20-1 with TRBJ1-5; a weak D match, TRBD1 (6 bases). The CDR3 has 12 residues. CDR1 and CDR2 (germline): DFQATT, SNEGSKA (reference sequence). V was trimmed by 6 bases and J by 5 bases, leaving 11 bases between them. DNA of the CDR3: TGCAGTGCCTCACAGGGATATCAGCCCCAGCATTTT. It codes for CSASQGYQPQHF.

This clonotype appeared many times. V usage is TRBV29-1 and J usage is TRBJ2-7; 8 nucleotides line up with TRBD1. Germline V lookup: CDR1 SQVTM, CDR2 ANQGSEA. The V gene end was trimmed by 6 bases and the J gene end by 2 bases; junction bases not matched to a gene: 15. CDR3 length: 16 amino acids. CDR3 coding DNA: TGCAGCGTCTTACCTGGGACAGGAGGGAAAGCCTACGAGCAGTACTTC. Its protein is CSVLPGTGGKAYEQYF.

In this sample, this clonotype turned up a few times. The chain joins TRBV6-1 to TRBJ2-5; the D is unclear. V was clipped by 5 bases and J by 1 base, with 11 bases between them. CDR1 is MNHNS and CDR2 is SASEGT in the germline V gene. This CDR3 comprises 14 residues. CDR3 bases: TGTGCCAGCAGTCGGACGGCCGGCCAAGAGACCCAGTACTTC. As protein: CASSRTAGQETQYF.

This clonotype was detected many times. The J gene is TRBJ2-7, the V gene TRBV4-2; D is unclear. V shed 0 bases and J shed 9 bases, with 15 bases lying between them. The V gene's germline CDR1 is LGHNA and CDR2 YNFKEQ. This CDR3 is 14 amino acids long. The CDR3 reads CASSQDWRTGLQYF. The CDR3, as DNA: TGTGCCAGCAGCCAAGATTGGAGAACCGGGCTGCAGTACTTC.

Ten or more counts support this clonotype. Here the CDR3 reads CASSLLMTVTGELFF. The DNA of the CDR3 is TGTGCCAGCAGCTTATTGATGACTGTTACCGGGGAGCTGTTTTTT. This chain uses TRBV7-2 with TRBJ2-2; D uncertain. V was trimmed by 2 bases and J by 5 bases, leaving 12 bases between them. The CDR3 is made up of 15 amino acids. The germline V gene has CDR1 SGHTA and CDR2 FQGNSA.

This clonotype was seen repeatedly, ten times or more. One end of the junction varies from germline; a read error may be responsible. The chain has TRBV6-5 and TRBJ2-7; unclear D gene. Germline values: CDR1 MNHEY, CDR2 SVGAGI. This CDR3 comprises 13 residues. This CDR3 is CASSYSRKRGWDF. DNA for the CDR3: TGTGCCAGCAGTTACTCCAGAAAGCGAGGTTGGGACTTC.

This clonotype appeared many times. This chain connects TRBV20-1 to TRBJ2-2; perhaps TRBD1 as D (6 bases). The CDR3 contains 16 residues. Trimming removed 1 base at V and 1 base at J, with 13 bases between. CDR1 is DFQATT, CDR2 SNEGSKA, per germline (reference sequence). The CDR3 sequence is CSARVRGQKNTGELFF. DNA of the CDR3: TGCAGTGCTAGAGTAAGAGGACAGAAGAACACCGGGGAGCTGTTTTTT.